This T cell receptor beta chain was recorded in a study of T cells in Graves' hyperthyroidism and ophthalmopathy. This clonotype was seen only a few times. The antigen is undetermined. Amplification of TCR beta CDR3 regions was performed using RNA transcripts as template. The study used the HTBI primer set for a first-round RT-PCR of the TCR CDR3. TCRdb ran MiXCR on the multiplex PCR reads and lists one entry per CDR3 protein. This table has around 620,000 distinct CDR3 sequences, about 43% appearing once. Diagnosis rested on symptoms, serum thyroxine and TRAb, thyroid ultrasound, and orbital computed tomography. Study-wide results and limits: Also found in blood were most expanded thyroid clonotypes above 0.001. The model's output predicted ophthalmopathy at a median of around 7 months prior to onset.

The CDR3 runs to 16 residues. Germline assignment: CDR1 LNHNV and CDR2 YYDKDF (reference sequence). Trimming removed 1 base at V and 5 bases at J, with 17 bases between. The chain links TRBV15 to TRBJ2-5, with D perhaps TRBD2 (6 bases). The TCR originated in an adult woman with Graves' disease, either hyperthyroidism or ophthalmopathy (not recorded which). Sample: peripheral blood or thyroid tissue (not recorded which). This CDR3 is CATSRVLGGSGETQYF. The CDR3 DNA is TGTGCCACCAGCAGAGTCTTAGGAGGGAGCGGGGAGACCCAGTACTTC.